Sequencing of this TCR beta chain was carried out in a study of Ad26.COV2.S vaccination and SARS-CoV-2 variants. Described treatment: roughly 18 received Ad26.COV2.S at low or high dose, single or two shots; roughly 5 received placebo; per-sample allocation not given. Samples were taken on day 63 after the first vaccine or placebo injection. Boston hosted the donor, who was an adult aged 18-55 years. The germline gives CDR1 SGHNT, CDR2 YYREEE (reference sequence). CDR3 length equals 17 residues. After removal of 0 bases from V and 2 bases from J, the junction contained 9 bases not matched to a gene. Details on this clone: Antigen specificity is unknown.

Here immunoSEQ multiplex PCR was the method, and the copy in TCRdb shows in-frame clones only, minus some. The sample consists of 300,000 to 400,000 clones, roughly 91% of them appearing once. Notes on the study in general: Placebo and vaccine recipients had non-spike TCR breadth that was similar.

The sequence was collected from a person between 18 and 59 years old who received the Ad26.COV2.S COVID-19 vaccine or a placebo. The material sequenced was peripheral blood, taken in a trial of Ad26.COV2.S vaccine versus placebo. The chain combines TRBV5-4 with TRBJ2-3; the match to TRBD1 covers 7 bases. The CDR3 DNA reads as TGTGCCAGCAGCTTGGGTCTCACAGGGGTCCCCACAGATACGCAGTATTTT. Translated: CASSLGLTGVPTDTQYF.